This T cell receptor beta chain comes out of a study of blood T cell repertoires in COVID-19. This CDR3 comprises 12 residues. The V segment lost 4 bases and the J segment 5 bases; nucleotides outside the gene matches: 0. Germline V gene data show CDR1 as LNHDA and CDR2 as SQIVND (reference sequence). Study processing details: The assay estimated nucleated cells by amplifying reference gene primers. Repertoires were generated with immunoSEQ multiplex PCR, while TCRdb's copy carries only in-frame clones and drops some. V and J calls and clone size come straight from that table; D and trimming were deduced from the DNA. The sample holds around 150,000 clones, approximately 82% seen once.

Sequencing was performed on peripheral blood. This chain links TRBV19 with TRBJ1-2, with 8 bases identical to TRBD1. The TCR comes from a woman older than 75 with acute or convalescent COVID-19. The chain's CDR3 is CASSRQGYGYTF. CDR3 DNA sequence: TGTGCCAGTAGTAGACAGGGGTATGGCTACACCTTC.